This T cell receptor beta chain was observed in a study of chemoradiotherapy in HPV16-positive cancers. Study-wide results and limits: Candidate HPV-specific clones and E7-related TCR motifs grew in tumor during treatment.

TCRdb's table, derived via immunoSEQ multiplex PCR, lists solely in-frame clones and lacks some. The sample has fewer than 6,000 clones, roughly 90% seen once. With respect to this clone: As yet, its antigen is unknown.

CDR3 size: 12 residues. Per the germline V gene, CDR1 is MNHEY and CDR2 is SMNVEV (reference sequence). Trimming pared 6 bases from V and 0 bases from J, leaving 5 bases between. This clonotype originated in a human donor with HPV-associated anogenital cancer. Sequences were derived from tumor tissue, sampled from a patient who underwent chemoradiotherapy. The V gene is TRBV27, the J gene TRBJ1-1, with D hard to call. CDR3 residues: CASRGLNTEAFF. DNA of the CDR3: TGTGCCAGCAGGGGGTTGAACACTGAAGCTTTCTTT.